This TCR beta chain was captured by sequencing in a study of beta chain features in type 1 diabetes. The study's findings and limits: The naive, central memory and Treg TCRB repertoires looked more alike in patients than they did in healthy donors. TCRB CDR3s from Type 1 diabetes patients were moderately but significantly shorter in all four CD4+ subsets. Junctions at VDJ sites from type 1 diabetes patients had fewer insertions and more deletions. There was no resolution here of whether HLA type influences TCRB rearrangement.

The investigators reverse transcribed all of the isolated RNA, so they sequenced expressed TCRB transcripts. Some clones are missing from TCRdb's copy, which holds only in-frame ones; the method was immunoSEQ multiplex PCR. Counted here are around 340,000 clones, about 20% occurring once; the ten biggest clones make up around 0.044%. Germline assignment: CDR1 SEHNR and CDR2 FQNEAQ (reference sequence). The CDR3 length is 14 residues. Deletions cut 4 bases from V and 1 base from J, with 10 bases between. For this clone: Its antigen remains unidentified.

This chain links TRBV7-9 with TRBJ1-1; D not certain. Source material: naive CD4+ T cells from blood. The clonotype was recovered from a woman aged 18-29 years in good health. The CDR3 spells CASSSPVRNTEAFF. CDR3 coding DNA: TGTGCCAGCAGCTCCCCGGTTAGGAACACTGAAGCTTTCTTT.